The 29 T cell receptor beta chains below all came from one sample that was sequenced in a study of blood T cell repertoires in COVID-19. This table comes from immunoSEQ multiplex PCR, and its TCRdb copy is limited to in-frame clones, with some not included. The sample carries 120,000 to 150,000 clones, 84% recorded once. The source material was PBMCs or T cells enriched from blood (not recorded which). The receptors were gathered from a woman aged 45-65 years who had been exposed to COVID-19.

The V and J genes are TRBV7-9 and TRBJ1-4, with 7 positions matching TRBD1. The germline gives CDR1 SEHNR, CDR2 FQNEAQ (reference sequence). The V gene end was trimmed by 5 bases and the J gene end by 0 bases; junction bases not matched to a gene: 9. The CDR3 has 17 amino acids. The CDR3: CASSPGRGTSTNEKLFF. For the CDR3, the DNA is TGTGCCAGCAGCCCGGGCAGGGGGACCTCAACTAATGAAAAACTGTTTTTT.

The rearrangement joins TRBV5-4 to TRBJ1-2; D call uncertain. V shed 0 bases and J shed 5 bases, with 11 bases lying between them. Germline loops: CDR1 SGHNT, CDR2 YYREEE (reference sequence). This CDR3 is 14 amino acids long. CDR3 nucleotides: TGTGCCAGCAGCTTGGCCGGGGAACGATATGGCTACACCTTC. Its translation: CASSLAGERYGYTF.

This clone is a singleton in its sample. DNA of the CDR3: TGCAGCGTTGAAGTTGGACAGGGGGCTTCCTACGAGCAGTACTTC. Amino acid sequence: CSVEVGQGASYEQYF. This chain connects TRBV29-1 to TRBJ2-7, with 11 bases lining up with TRBD1. V trimming: 1 base; J trimming: 1 base; junction bases outside the gene matches: 3. The CDR3 extends over 15 amino acids. Germline values: CDR1 SQVTM, CDR2 ANQGSEA.

This clone appeared once. The chain joins TRBV11-2 to TRBJ1-1; a possible D gene is TRBD1 (5 bases). This CDR3 contains 14 residues. The germline CDR1 and CDR2 sequences are SGHAT and FQNNGV. Between the trimmed V and J ends, which lost 4 bases and 4 bases, there was a span of 13 bases. CDR3 nucleotides: TGTGCCAGCAGCTCGTCCCCGGGGGTCACTGAAGCTTTCTTT. Residues: CASSSSPGVTEAFF.

CDR3 DNA sequence: TGTGCCAGCAGCCGACTAGCGGGGTACCAAGAGACCCAGTACTTC. It encodes CASSRLAGYQETQYF. This sequence joins TRBV27 and TRBJ2-5, with TRBD2 identical over 11 bases. J gave up 0 bases and V 6 bases, and 3 bases lay outside the gene matches. The CDR3 covers 15 residues. Germline V gene sequence: CDR1 MNHEY, CDR2 SMNVEV (reference sequence).

J is TRBJ2-3 and V is TRBV7-9, with a weak D call TRBD1 (5 bases). CDR3 length: 15 amino acids. Between the trimmed V and J ends, which lost 5 bases and 0 bases, there was a span of 12 bases. Germline values: CDR1 SEHNR, CDR2 FQNEAQ (reference sequence). The CDR3 sequence: CASSTRQSSTDTQYF. In nucleotides, the CDR3 is TGTGCCAGCAGCACCCGACAGTCTAGCACAGATACGCAGTATTTT.

The rearrangement joins TRBV2 to TRBJ1-2; no clear D gene. Germline V gene data show CDR1 as SNHLY and CDR2 as FYNNEI. The CDR3 length is 14 residues. Trimming took off 2 bases at V and 3 bases at J, with 10 bases between the two ends. The CDR3 sequence: CASSESLGDYGYTF. CDR3 in DNA: TGTGCCAGCAGTGAAAGTTTGGGCGACTATGGCTACACCTTC. Supplemented by reference TRBV2 and TRBJ1-2, the full variable domain reads EPEVTQTPSHQVTQMGQEVILRCVPISNHLYFYWYRQILGQKVEFLVSFYNNEISEKSEIFDDQFSVERPDGSNFTLKIRSTKLEDSAMYFCASSESLGDYGYTFGSGTRLTVV.

This clone was seen more than once but under ten times. V is TRBV5-1 and J is TRBJ1-5; TRBD1 matches 9 bases. The CDR3 is 15 amino acids. Per germline, CDR1 SGHRS and CDR2 YFSETQ. J gave up 6 bases and V 4 bases, and 8 bases lay outside the gene matches. The CDR3 DNA is TGCGCCAGCAGCCTAGGGACAGGGTTAGGTCAGCCCCAGCATTTT. This codes for CASSLGTGLGQPQHF.

This chain links TRBV11-2 with TRBJ2-7, with a tentative D call TRBD2 (5 bases). Per the germline V gene, CDR1 is SGHAT and CDR2 is FQNNGV. V lost 0 bases and J 5 bases, leaving 11 bases between the germline ends. The CDR3 has 14 residues. The CDR3 protein is CASSLDNGIDEQYF. The CDR3 region has the DNA TGTGCCAGCAGCTTAGATAACGGGATAGACGAGCAGTACTTC.

This chain joins TRBV7-9 and TRBJ2-3; the D gene is possibly TRBD1 (6 bases). With 4 bases removed from V and 0 bases from J, the gap between germline ends came to 14 bases. From germline, CDR1 is SEHNR and CDR2 FQNEAQ (reference sequence). This CDR3 spans 16 amino acids. In nucleotides, the CDR3 is TGTGCCAGCAGCTCTCTACAGGGACCTAGCACAGATACGCAGTATTTT. Protein sequence: CASSSLQGPSTDTQYF.

This clone was recorded a few times. CDR3: CASSLGSQNTEAFF. In nucleotides, the CDR3 is TGTGCCAGCAGCTTAGGATCACAAAACACTGAAGCTTTCTTT. V is TRBV7-2 and J is TRBJ1-1; D is ambiguous. The germline V gene encodes CDR1 SGHTA and CDR2 FQGNSA. V lost 1 base, J lost 2 bases, and 8 bases lay in between. The CDR3 length is 14 residues. Filled out from reference TRBV7-2 and TRBJ1-1, the complete variable domain reads GAGVSQSPSNKVTEKGKDVELRCDPISGHTALYWYRQSLGQGLEFLIYFQGNSAPDKSGLPSDRFSAERTGGSVSTLTIQRTQQEDSAVYLCASSLGSQNTEAFFGQGTRLTVV.

The chain employs TRBV30 and TRBJ2-3; D is ambiguous. V was cut by 5 bases and J by 8 bases, with 11 bases left in between. Per the germline V gene, CDR1 is GTSNPN and CDR2 is SVGIG (reference sequence). The CDR3 runs 11 residues. The CDR3 here is CAWHPSGTQYF. CDR3 DNA: TGTGCCTGGCACCCATCCGGTACGCAGTATTTT.

CDR3 bases: TGTGCCAGCAGCTTGCGTAAACAGATTAATGAGCAGTTCTTC. Translating it yields CASSLRKQINEQFF. V and J are TRBV5-5 and TRBJ2-1; no clear D gene. CDR1 SGHKS and CDR2 YYEKEE come from the germline V gene (reference sequence). This CDR3 is 14 amino acids long. V shed 1 base and J shed 7 bases, with 12 bases lying between them. The full variable domain, with the rest looked up from reference TRBV5-5 and TRBJ2-1, is DAGVTQSPTHLIKTRGQQVTLRCSPISGHKSVSWYQQVLGQGPQFIFQYYEKEERGRGNFPDRFSARQFPNYSSELNVNALLLGDSALYLCASSLRKQINEQFFGPGTRLTVL.

The chain combines TRBV19 with TRBJ1-2; D gene uncertain. Trimming shortened V by 3 bases and J by 1 base, and 15 bases separated the two germline ends. Germline V gene sequence: CDR1 LNHDA, CDR2 SQIVND (reference sequence). CDR3 length: 16 residues. The CDR3 DNA is TGTGCCAGTAGTATCCAGCCCGGGCGGGATAACTATGGCTACACCTTC. As protein: CASSIQPGRDNYGYTF.

The gene calls are TRBV19 and TRBJ1-5; D gene ambiguous. Germline lookup yields CDR1 LNHDA and CDR2 SQIVND (reference sequence). V lost 3 bases, J lost 6 bases, and 12 bases lay in between. The CDR3 contains 14 residues. The CDR3 DNA follows: TGTGCCAGTAGTATGAGGGAATTGAGTCAGCCCCAGCATTTT. The encoded protein is CASSMRELSQPQHF.

The chain links TRBV2 to TRBJ1-2, with no clear D. Trimming removed 4 bases from V and 4 bases from J, with 4 bases in between. Per germline, CDR1 SNHLY and CDR2 FYNNEI. The CDR3 extends over 11 amino acids. DNA of the CDR3: TGTGCCAGCAGTGGGAGCTATGGCTACACCTTC. Translated: CASSGSYGYTF.

The chain carries TRBV11-3 and TRBJ2-2, with 15 bases identical to TRBD2. Germline loops: CDR1 SGHNT, CDR2 YENEEA. The CDR3 sequence is 17 residues long. V shed 6 bases and J 3 bases; nucleotides not matched to a gene: 5. The CDR3 bases are TGTGCCAGCAGTAAATGGACTAGCGGGAGGGACACCGGGGAGCTGTTTTTT. It is translated as CASSKWTSGRDTGELFF.

This clone has only one observation. V and J are TRBV14 and TRBJ2-7; D call uncertain. Trimming pared 0 bases from V and 7 bases from J, leaving 13 bases between. The CDR3 loop spans 14 amino acids. CDR1 and CDR2 (germline): SGHDN, FVKESK. The CDR3, as DNA: TGTGCCAGCAGCCAAGAAGGCAGGTCAAGGGAGCAGTACTTC. It translates to CASSQEGRSREQYF. The full variable domain, completed using reference TRBV14 and TRBJ2-7, is EAGVTQFPSHSVIEKGQTVTLRCDPISGHDNLYWYRRVMGKEIKFLLHFVKESKQDESGMPNNRFLAERTGGTYSTLKVQPAELEDSGVYFCASSQEGRSREQYFGPGTRLTVT.

The chain links TRBV19 to TRBJ2-7, with 12 nucleotides matching TRBD1. Germline CDR1 reads LNHDA; CDR2 reads SQIVND (reference sequence). CDR3 length equals 15 residues. With 4 bases clipped from V and 7 bases from J, the junction kept 8 bases outside the gene matches. The CDR3: CASSTLGQGAGEQYF. CDR3 in DNA: TGTGCCAGTAGTACCCTGGGACAGGGGGCAGGGGAGCAGTACTTC.

This chain connects TRBV27 to TRBJ1-2; D remains ambiguous. Germline V gene sequence: CDR1 MNHEY, CDR2 SMNVEV (reference sequence). With 5 bases removed from V and 4 bases from J, the gap between germline ends came to 14 bases. The CDR3 is 14 residues long. The CDR3 region is CASSPPAGPYGYTF. In DNA, the CDR3 is TGTGCCAGCAGTCCCCCGGCGGGCCCCTATGGCTACACCTTC.

This rearrangement joins TRBV18 to TRBJ1-3; D remains ambiguous. Deletions cut 4 bases from V and 0 bases from J, with 4 bases between. The CDR3 covers 13 residues. The germline V gene encodes CDR1 KGHSH and CDR2 LQKENI. The CDR3 region has the DNA TGTGCCAGCTCACTTATCTCTGGAAACACCATATATTTT. Translating gives CASSLISGNTIYF.

The chain joins TRBV11-3 to TRBJ2-1; maybe TRBD2 (5 bases). The CDR3 has 13 residues. Germline lookup yields CDR1 SGHNT and CDR2 YENEEA. V lost 2 bases and J 8 bases, leaving 10 bases between the germline ends. The CDR3 DNA is TGTGCCAGCAGCTTATTAGCGAGCCATGAGCAGTTCTTC. Translation: CASSLLASHEQFF.

This chain connects TRBV27 to TRBJ1-6; D remains unclear. Germline loops: CDR1 MNHEY, CDR2 SMNVEV (reference sequence). The CDR3 is made up of 13 amino acids. Between the trimmed V and J ends, which lost 5 bases and 9 bases, there was a span of 11 bases. The DNA for the CDR3 is TGTGCCAGCAGTCGCGCCGCGGCTTCACCCCTCCACTTT. This translates into CASSRAAASPLHF.

The J gene is TRBJ2-7, the V gene TRBV29-1; D not certain. Germline V lookup: CDR1 SQVTM, CDR2 ANQGSEA. The CDR3 spans 12 residues. Trimming shortened V by 6 bases and J by 1 base, and 10 bases separated the two germline ends. CDR3 coding DNA: TGCAGCGTCGCCCCCGGTTCCTACGAGCAGTACTTC. Translation gives CSVAPGSYEQYF.

The V gene is TRBV27, the J gene TRBJ2-1, with D possibly TRBD2 on 5 matching bases. Trimming shortened V by 2 bases and J by 7 bases, and 6 bases separated the two germline ends. The CDR3 runs to 12 residues. Germline V lookup: CDR1 MNHEY, CDR2 SMNVEV (reference sequence). CDR3 bases: TGTGCCAGCAGTTTAGGCGGGAATGAGCAGTTCTTC. This codes for CASSLGGNEQFF.

The chain combines TRBV3-1 (or the pseudogene TRBV3-2) with TRBJ1-2, with D maybe TRBD1 (5 bases). The CDR3 is 14 residues long. CDR1 is LGHDT and CDR2 is YNNKEL in the germline V gene (reference sequence). V was trimmed by 4 bases and J by 0 bases, leaving 9 bases between them. CDR3 loop: CASSRGGANYGYTF. CDR3 DNA: TGTGCCAGCAGCCGGGGGGGAGCTAACTATGGCTACACCTTC.

This rearrangement joins TRBV9 to TRBJ1-2, with 7 nucleotides matching TRBD1. The V segment lost 2 bases and the J segment 7 bases; nucleotides outside the gene matches: 5. This CDR3 comprises 13 residues. The germline V gene has CDR1 SGDLS and CDR2 YYNGEE. The CDR3 region has the DNA TGTGCCAGCAGCGTCGTTACAGGGGTTGGCTACACCTTC. Translated, it gives CASSVVTGVGYTF.

The chain carries TRBV18 and TRBJ2-7; D might be TRBD2 (6 bases). V lost 3 bases and J 0 bases, leaving 18 bases between the germline ends. CDR1 is KGHSH and CDR2 is LQKENI in the germline V gene. CDR3 length: 17 residues. CDR3 loop: CASSPGILGGSSYEQYF. Here the CDR3 DNA reads TGTGCCAGCTCACCGGGGATTTTAGGAGGGAGCTCCTACGAGCAGTACTTC. Variable domain in full (rest from reference TRBV18 and TRBJ2-7): NAGVMQNPRHLVRRRGQEARLRCSPMKGHSHVYWYRQLPEEGLKFMVYLQKENIIDESGMPKERFSAEFPKEGPSILRIQQVVRGDSAAYFCASSPGILGGSSYEQYFGPGTRLTVT.

Here the CDR3 DNA reads TGTGCCACCAGCGAGCAAGGAGGGTATTCACCCCTCCACTTT. This encodes CATSEQGGYSPLHF. V and J are TRBV15 and TRBJ1-6; D not resolved. With 5 bases removed from V and 8 bases from J, the gap between germline ends came to 13 bases. Per the germline V gene, CDR1 is LNHNV and CDR2 is YYDKDF (reference sequence). This CDR3 comprises 14 residues.